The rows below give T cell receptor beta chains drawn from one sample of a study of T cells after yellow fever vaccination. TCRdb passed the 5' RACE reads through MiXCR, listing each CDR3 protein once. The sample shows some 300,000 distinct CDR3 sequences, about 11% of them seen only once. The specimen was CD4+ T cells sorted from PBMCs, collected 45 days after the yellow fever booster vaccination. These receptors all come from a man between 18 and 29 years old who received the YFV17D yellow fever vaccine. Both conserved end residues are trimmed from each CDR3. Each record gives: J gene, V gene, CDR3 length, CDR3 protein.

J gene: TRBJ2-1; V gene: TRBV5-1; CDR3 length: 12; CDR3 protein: ASSLGTGYNEQF
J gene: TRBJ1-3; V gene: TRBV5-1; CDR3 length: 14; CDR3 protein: ASSQSSGTGGNTIY
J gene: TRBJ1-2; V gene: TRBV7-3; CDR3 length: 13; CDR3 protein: ASSFQHHPNYGYT
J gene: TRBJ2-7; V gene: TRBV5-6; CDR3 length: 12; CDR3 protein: ASSLKGQGYEQY
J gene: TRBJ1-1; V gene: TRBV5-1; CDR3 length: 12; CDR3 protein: ASRTGVTNTEAF
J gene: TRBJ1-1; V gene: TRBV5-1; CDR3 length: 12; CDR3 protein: ASSKGAGNTEAF
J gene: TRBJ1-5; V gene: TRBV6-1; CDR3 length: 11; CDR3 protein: ASSEQGSQPQH
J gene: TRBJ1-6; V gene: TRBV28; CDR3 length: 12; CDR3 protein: ASGPGEVDSPLH
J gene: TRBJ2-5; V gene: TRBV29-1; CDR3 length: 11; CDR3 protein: SVNGVSQETQY
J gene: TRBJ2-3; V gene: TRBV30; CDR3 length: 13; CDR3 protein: AWETRQGGTDTQY
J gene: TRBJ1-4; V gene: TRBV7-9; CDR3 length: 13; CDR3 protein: ASSRRQGTREKLF
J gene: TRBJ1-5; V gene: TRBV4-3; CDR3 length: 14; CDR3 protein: ASSRRLGGSNQPQH
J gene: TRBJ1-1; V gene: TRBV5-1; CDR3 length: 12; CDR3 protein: ASSLMTANTEAF